The 22 T cell receptor beta chains presented below share a single source sample, sequenced in a study of blood T cell repertoires in COVID-19. Method: immunoSEQ multiplex PCR; TCRdb's copy keeps in-frame clones and lacks some. The data show approximately 27,000 clones, 80% to 90% seen once. The material sequenced was peripheral blood. These receptors came from a man aged 60 to 69 with acute or convalescent COVID-19.

J is TRBJ1-6 and V is TRBV7-9; D is uncertain. From germline, CDR1 is SEHNR and CDR2 FQNEAQ (reference sequence). The V and J ends lost 5 bases and 1 base respectively, with 9 bases between them. The CDR3 extends over 15 amino acids. In DNA form, the CDR3 reads TGTGCCAGCAGCCCCCCGGGTTCCTATAATTCACCCCTCCACTTT. Protein product: CASSPPGSYNSPLHF.

In this sample, this clone is large. The rearrangement links TRBV4-1 to TRBJ2-2, with 8 bases fitting TRBD1. Germline CDR1 MGHRA, CDR2 YSYEKL. This CDR3 has 15 residues. J was trimmed by 4 bases and V by 6 bases; bases with no gene match: 7. The CDR3 nucleotides are TGCGCCAGCAGTGTCGGACAGGGTATCACCGGGGAGCTGTTTTTT. Residues: CASSVGQGITGELFF.

The rearrangement links TRBV2 to TRBJ2-7; possibly TRBD1 for D (6 bases). V was trimmed by 6 bases and J by 7 bases, leaving 16 bases between them. The CDR3 is made up of 13 amino acids. Per the germline V gene, CDR1 is SNHLY and CDR2 is FYNNEI. The CDR3 bases are TGTGCCAGCAGCAGGGACATGGTTGGAGAGCAGTACTTC. Protein sequence: CASSRDMVGEQYF.

The rearrangement links TRBV6-6 to TRBJ1-2; D is undetermined. This CDR3 is built from 12 residues. The V gene's germline CDR1 is MNHNY and CDR2 SVGAGI (reference sequence). Trimming left V 6 bases short and J 4 bases short, with 9 bases between. CDR3 nucleotide sequence: TGTGCCAGCAGCCCCGCGGGCTATGGCTACACCTTC. Protein product: CASSPAGYGYTF.

The rearrangement uses TRBV29-1 and TRBJ1-2, with TRBD1 matching over 8 bases. This CDR3 has 14 amino acids. CDR1 is SQVTM and CDR2 is ANQGSEA in the germline V gene. The V gene end was trimmed by 6 bases and the J gene end by 2 bases; junction bases not matched to a gene: 8. CDR3 bases: TGCAGCGTGACTACGGACAGGGAGAACTATGGCTACACCTTC. It is translated as CSVTTDRENYGYTF.

The chain joins TRBV27 to TRBJ2-7; 9 positions agree with TRBD1. With V trimmed by 0 bases and J by 0 bases, 3 bases remained unmatched. This CDR3 is built from 16 residues. CDR1 MNHEY and CDR2 SMNVEV come from the germline V gene (reference sequence). This CDR3 reads CASSLSGQGFSYEQYF. The DNA for the CDR3 is TGTGCCAGCAGTTTATCCGGACAGGGGTTCTCCTACGAGCAGTACTTC.

CDR3 in amino acids: CAISGNTGGPNGYTF. CDR3 nucleotides: TGTGCCATCAGTGGAAATACGGGGGGGCCAAATGGCTACACCTTC. The chain recombines TRBV10-3 with TRBJ1-2; TRBD1 is a possible D gene (6 bases). Trimming cost V 4 bases and J 6 bases, with 18 bases left between them. This CDR3 is built from 15 residues. In germline, CDR1 is ENHRY, CDR2 SYGVKD.

V gene TRBV27 combines with J gene TRBJ1-2, with a possible D match to TRBD1 (5 bases). CDR1 and CDR2 (germline): MNHEY, SMNVEV (reference sequence). The CDR3 spans 14 residues. Trimming removed 6 bases at V and 8 bases at J, with 19 bases between. CDR3 sequence: CASSPARGLEGYTF. Written as DNA, the CDR3 is TGTGCCAGCAGCCCCGCAAGGGGCTTGGAGGGCTACACCTTC.

This chain connects TRBV19 to TRBJ1-2, with 9 bases lining up with TRBD1. The CDR3 runs to 14 residues. The junction had 7 bases not matched to a gene; V was cut back by 7 bases and J by 4 bases. Per germline, CDR1 LNHDA and CDR2 SQIVND (reference sequence). The DNA of the CDR3 is TGTGCCAGTATGGTACAGGGGGCAACCTATGGCTACACCTTC. Translation: CASMVQGATYGYTF.

The V gene is TRBV15, the J gene TRBJ1-1; TRBD1 agrees at 7 bases. After removal of 1 base from V and 0 bases from J, the junction contained 5 bases not matched to a gene. The CDR3 consists of 16 residues. Germline assignment: CDR1 LNHNV and CDR2 YYDKDF (reference sequence). CDR3 sequence (DNA): TGTGCCACCAGCAGAGGAGGGACAGCAATGAACACTGAAGCTTTCTTT. Translation: CATSRGGTAMNTEAFF.

The V and J genes are TRBV18 and TRBJ2-1; 7 bases fit TRBD1. The germline V gene encodes CDR1 KGHSH and CDR2 LQKENI. The CDR3 totals 19 residues. With V trimmed by 2 bases and J by 3 bases, 16 bases remained unmatched. CDR3 sequence reads: CASSPSPGTDKDGYNEQFF. The CDR3 DNA follows: TGTGCCAGCTCACCATCGCCCGGGACAGATAAGGATGGCTACAATGAGCAGTTCTTC.

The chain has TRBV5-1 and TRBJ1-6, with 8 positions matching TRBD1. V dropped 0 bases and J dropped 5; count of bases not matched to a gene: 7. Per the germline V gene, CDR1 is SGHRS and CDR2 is YFSETQ. This CDR3 comprises 17 residues. For the CDR3, the DNA is TGCGCCAGCAGCTTGGCCGCAGGGGGCTTAAATAATTCACCCCTCCACTTT. Translation: CASSLAAGGLNNSPLHF.

This sequence joins TRBV19 and TRBJ1-5; unclear D gene. This CDR3 has 12 amino acids. Trimming shortened V by 2 bases and J by 6 bases, and 5 bases separated the two germline ends. Germline values: CDR1 LNHDA, CDR2 SQIVND (reference sequence). This CDR3 reads CASSIRGQPQHF. For the CDR3, the DNA is TGTGCCAGTAGTATACGGGGTCAGCCCCAGCATTTT.

This sequence joins TRBV19 and TRBJ1-2; D gene uncertain. V lost 3 bases, J lost 3 bases, and 14 bases lay in between. The germline V gene has CDR1 LNHDA and CDR2 SQIVND (reference sequence). CDR3 length: 15 residues. The CDR3: CASSMRNSAHYGYTF. The DNA of the CDR3 is TGTGCCAGTAGTATGCGGAACTCGGCTCACTATGGCTACACCTTC. The variable domain in full, completed from reference TRBV19 and TRBJ1-2, reads DGGITQSPKYLFRKEGQNVTLSCEQNLNHDAMYWYRQDPGQGLRLIYYSQIVNDFQKGDIAEGYSVSREKKESFPLTVTSAQKNPTAFYLCASSMRNSAHYGYTFGSGTRLTVV.

The rearrangement links TRBV5-1 to TRBJ1-3; D is undetermined. The CDR3 is made up of 14 amino acids. Germline V CDR1 and CDR2: SGHRS, YFSETQ. The ends were cut back, 0 bases at V and 1 base at J, with 5 bases in the middle. The CDR3 sequence is CASSLDLSGNTIYF. The CDR3 DNA reads TGCGCCAGCAGCTTGGATCTTTCTGGAAACACCATATATTTT.

The chain couples TRBV11-2 to TRBJ2-1; TRBD2 is a possible D gene (6 bases). CDR1 and CDR2 from the germline V gene are SGHAT and FQNNGV. Trimming stripped 8 bases from V and 10 bases from J, with 21 bases between. This CDR3 spans 14 amino acids. The CDR3 sequence is CASPGPSATGEQFF. The CDR3 bases are TGTGCCAGCCCCGGCCCTAGCGCGACGGGAGAGCAGTTCTTC.

The genes are TRBV27 and TRBJ1-1, with D possibly matching TRBD1 (5 bases). CDR1 and CDR2 (germline): MNHEY, SMNVEV (reference sequence). V shed 6 bases and J shed 8 bases, with 10 bases lying between them. This CDR3 has 11 amino acids. CDR3 region: CASSPGAEAFF. For the CDR3, the DNA is TGTGCCAGCAGCCCTGGGGCCGAAGCTTTCTTT.

The genes are TRBV7-9 and TRBJ1-1; D is undetermined. CDR1 is SEHNR, CDR2 FQNEAQ, per germline (reference sequence). V lost 6 bases to trimming and J lost 8 bases, with 10 bases between them. The CDR3 sequence is 11 residues long. CDR3 amino acids: CASSFAREAFF. The CDR3 nucleotides read TGTGCCAGCAGTTTTGCGCGGGAAGCTTTCTTT.

This clone was seen more than once but under ten times. The chain carries TRBV24-1 and TRBJ1-5; D is uncertain. Per germline, CDR1 KGHDR and CDR2 SFDVKD. V was trimmed by 3 bases and J by 0 bases, leaving 11 bases between them. The CDR3 loop spans 16 amino acids. CDR3 loop: CATSDAGITSNQPQHF. In DNA, the CDR3 is TGTGCCACCAGTGATGCCGGGATTACTAGCAATCAGCCCCAGCATTTT.

The chain uses TRBV5-1 and TRBJ1-5; 7 bases fit TRBD1. CDR3 length: 14 residues. Germline V gene lookup returns CDR1 SGHRS and CDR2 YFSETQ. Trimming took 4 bases from V and 1 from J; bases not matched to a gene: 2. CDR3 sequence reads: CASSPGQSNQPQHF. In nucleotides, the CDR3 is TGCGCCAGCAGCCCGGGACAGAGCAATCAGCCCCAGCATTTT.

V and J are TRBV11-2 and TRBJ1-1, with unresolved D. V was shortened by 1 base and J by 1 base, with 4 bases between the two germline ends. This CDR3 contains 13 residues. Germline-derived CDR1 and CDR2 are SGHAT and FQNNGV. CDR3 protein: CASSLASNTEAFF. CDR3 nucleotide sequence: TGTGCCAGCAGCTTAGCTTCGAACACTGAAGCTTTCTTT.

The rearrangement joins TRBV5-1 to TRBJ1-4; possibly TRBD1 for D (6 bases). Trimming pared 4 bases from V and 5 bases from J, leaving 15 bases between. The germline V gene has CDR1 SGHRS and CDR2 YFSETQ. This CDR3 comprises 15 residues. CDR3 nucleotide sequence: TGCGCCAGCAGCGTCTCCGGGACAAGCAATGAAAAACTGTTTTTT. Protein product: CASSVSGTSNEKLFF.